The clone carrying this T cell receptor (beta chain) occurred once. What it recognizes is unknown. The CDR3 runs to 11 residues. Germline V gives CDR1 GTSNPN, CDR2 SVGIG (reference sequence). TCRdb's copy holds only in-frame clones and misses some; the assay was immunoSEQ multiplex PCR. The sample shows 2,400 or so clones, around 67% of them seen only once. The sample comes from a study of CD8 T cell repertoires and HIV-1 epitope variants. Overall study context: Twenty-five autologous and known Gag and Nef epitope variant peptides each stimulated T cells separately. Regarding the study as a whole: Most of the nine antigen-specific clonotypes appeared cross-reactive to autologous or escape variants.

The sample was cultured CD8+ T cells derived from PBMCs. This receptor was identified in a male donor with HIV. The V call is TRBV30, the J call TRBJ1-1; unclear D gene. The CDR3 nucleotides read TGTCAGGTAGAACTAAACACTGAAGCTTTCTTT. As protein: CQVELNTEAFF.